The present T cell receptor beta chain was sequenced within a study of blood T cell repertoires in COVID-19. Study in general: Sites in the United States, Italy and Spain provided acute and convalescent COVID-19 samples. PBMCs, B-cell-depleted T cells, or T cells were the source of the cDNA or gDNA that made up the material.

The CDR3 sequence is 15 residues long. V lost 4 bases, J lost 6 bases, and 12 bases stayed unmatched. Germline V CDR1 and CDR2: LGHDT, YNNKEL (reference sequence). Study processing details: Amplification of reference gene primers provided the estimated nucleated cell counts. Some clones are missing from TCRdb's copy, which holds only in-frame ones; the method was immunoSEQ multiplex PCR. Clone size and V and J calls were adopted from that table, with D and trimming inferred from the DNA. The sample holds 200,000 to 250,000 clones, roughly 80% seen once. Sequencing was done on a sample of peripheral blood. This receptor was obtained from a woman aged 60 to 75 with active or convalescent COVID-19. J is TRBJ2-7 and V is TRBV3-1 (or the pseudogene TRBV3-2); 7 nucleotides align to TRBD1. CDR3 protein: CASSRTGTELSEQYF. CDR3 DNA: TGTGCCAGCAGCCGTACTGGGACAGAGCTTAGCGAGCAGTACTTC.